The 13 T cell receptor beta chains below come from one sample, sequenced in a study of OX40 agonist ivuxolimab in advanced cancers. Sequenced by immunoSEQ multiplex PCR; TCRdb stores in-frame clones only, minus some. The repertoire holds tens of thousands of clones, with more than 75% as singletons. The sample consisted of CD4+ or CD8+ T cells sorted from blood, taken in a trial of the OX40 agonist ivuxolimab. These receptors originate from an adult with an advanced solid tumor such as melanoma, head and neck, liver or kidney cancer.

V gene TRBV6-6 combines with J gene TRBJ2-7, with TRBD1 matching 7 bases. The V gene end was trimmed by 5 bases and the J gene end by 4 bases; junction bases not matched to a gene: 11. This CDR3 is 15 amino acids long. The germline gives CDR1 MNHNY, CDR2 SVGAGI (reference sequence). The CDR3 is CASSAPGTVSYEQYF. In DNA, the CDR3 is TGTGCCAGCAGTGCCCCCGGGACAGTCTCTTACGAGCAGTACTTC.

The chain uses TRBV5-4 and TRBJ1-2, with TRBD1 matching over 7 bases. The germline V gene has CDR1 SGHNT and CDR2 YYREEE (reference sequence). CDR3 length equals 13 residues. The V and J ends lost 0 bases and 8 bases, in that order; junction bases with no gene match: 4. Written as DNA, the CDR3 is TGTGCCAGCAGCTTGGAAGGGGGCGGCGGCTACACCTTC. This gives the protein CASSLEGGGGYTF.

The CDR3 DNA is TGCGCCAGCAGCTTGGGACAGGGGATCGATACAGATACGCAGTATTTT. This translates into CASSLGQGIDTDTQYF. The rearrangement uses TRBV5-1 and TRBJ2-3; TRBD1 matches at 8 bases. The V gene's germline CDR1 is SGHRS and CDR2 YFSETQ. The ends lost 0 bases at V and 3 bases at J; junction bases unmatched: 6. The CDR3 is 16 residues long.

This clone was seen only once. The chain links TRBV28 to TRBJ1-1; 8 nucleotides agree with TRBD1. Unmatched junction bases numbered 4, after V lost 4 bases and J lost 3 bases. CDR1 MDHEN and CDR2 SYDVKM come from the germline V gene. The CDR3 loop spans 14 amino acids. CDR3 bases: TGTGCCAGCAGTTCGGGACAGGATTACACTGAAGCTTTCTTT. Translating it yields CASSSGQDYTEAFF.

V usage is TRBV25-1 and J usage is TRBJ1-2, with no clear D. The V end was cut by 0 bases, the J end by 7 bases, with 21 bases between. This CDR3 comprises 17 residues. Germline loops: CDR1 MGHDK, CDR2 SYGVNS. The chain's CDR3 is CASSEYSRGPKAGGYTF. The CDR3 region has the DNA TGTGCCAGCAGTGAATATTCACGCGGGCCTAAGGCGGGTGGCTACACCTTC.

V gene TRBV28 combines with J gene TRBJ1-4; TRBD1 matches at 8 bases. V shed 7 bases and J 7 bases; nucleotides not matched to a gene: 8. This CDR3 spans 14 amino acids. The germline V gene has CDR1 MDHEN and CDR2 SYDVKM. The DNA of the CDR3 is TGTGCCAGCACCCGACAGGGGAGGGCTGAAAAACTGTTTTTT. This sequence encodes CASTRQGRAEKLFF.

V is TRBV5-1 and J is TRBJ2-1; the match to TRBD2 covers 10 bases. Germline assignment: CDR1 SGHRS and CDR2 YFSETQ. The CDR3 contains 17 residues. V shed 3 bases and J 0 bases; nucleotides not matched to a gene: 6. CDR3 sequence: CASSSRTSGNSYNEQFF. For the CDR3, the DNA is TGCGCCAGCAGCTCGCGGACTAGCGGCAACTCCTACAATGAGCAGTTCTTC.

V is TRBV19 and J is TRBJ1-6; 11 bases fit TRBD1. This CDR3 comprises 18 residues. Trimming took 3 bases from V and 9 from J; bases not matched to a gene: 13. Germline V gene data show CDR1 as LNHDA and CDR2 as SQIVND (reference sequence). The CDR3 DNA follows: TGTGCCAGTAGTATCCCCGGACAGGGGGCTGTCATGGCTTCACCCCTCCACTTT. As protein: CASSIPGQGAVMASPLHF.

The chain recombines TRBV30 with TRBJ1-3; D ambiguous. The CDR3 runs to 12 residues. Trimming shortened V by 8 bases and J by 2 bases, and 10 bases separated the two germline ends. Germline CDR1 reads GTSNPN; CDR2 reads SVGIG (reference sequence). The CDR3 protein is CALTDPGNTIYF. CDR3 DNA sequence: TGTGCCCTAACAGATCCTGGAAACACCATATATTTT. Full variable domain (remainder filled in from reference TRBV30 and TRBJ1-3): SQTIHQWPATLVQPVGSPLSLECTVEGTSNPNLYWYRQAAGRGLQLLFYSVGIGQISSEVPQNLSASRPQDRQFILSSKKLLLSDSGFYLCALTDPGNTIYFGEGSWLTVV.

This clone was observed a handful of times. The CDR3 DNA reads as TGTGCCAGCAGCGTATCCGGACAGGGTGCGGGGACTGAAGCTTTCTTT. Its protein is CASSVSGQGAGTEAFF. The chain recombines TRBV9 with TRBJ1-1; 8 nucleotides align to TRBD1. The length of the CDR3 is 16 residues. V was pared by 1 base and J by 5 bases, with 10 bases of the junction left unmatched. Germline values: CDR1 SGDLS, CDR2 YYNGEE. The variable domain in full, with the rest retrieved from reference TRBV9 and TRBJ1-1, is DSGVTQTPKHLITATGQRVTLRCSPRSGDLSVYWYQQSLDQGLQFLIQYYNGEERAKGNILERFSAQQFPDLHSELNLSSLELGDSALYFCASSVSGQGAGTEAFFGQGTRLTVV.

The chain has TRBV11-2 and TRBJ1-2; D may be TRBD1 (6 bases). CDR3 length: 15 residues. The V end was cut by 6 bases, the J end by 8 bases, with 22 bases between. Germline CDR1 is SGHAT and CDR2 is FQNNGV. CDR3 nucleotide sequence: TGTGCCAGCAGGGAGCCAGGGGAACGGGCCGGGGGCTACACCTTC. It encodes CASREPGERAGGYTF.

The J gene is TRBJ2-5, the V gene TRBV14, with 10 bases fitting TRBD2. The CDR3 loop spans 16 amino acids. The V gene's germline CDR1 is SGHDN and CDR2 FVKESK. The V segment lost 4 bases and the J segment 3 bases; nucleotides outside the gene matches: 8. CDR3 DNA: TGTGCCAGCAGCCCACTAGCGGGGAGGACTAAAGAGACCCAGTACTTC. Amino acid sequence: CASSPLAGRTKETQYF.

The chain is built from TRBV28 and TRBJ2-1; D uncertain. The germline V gene has CDR1 MDHEN and CDR2 SYDVKM. V was trimmed by 3 bases and J by 8 bases, leaving 5 bases between them. This CDR3 region has 11 residues. The CDR3 reads CASSLIYEQFF. CDR3 nucleotide sequence: TGTGCCAGCAGTTTGATCTATGAGCAGTTCTTC.